Following are 19 T cell receptor beta chains from one sample sequenced in a study of blood T cell repertoires in COVID-19. TCRdb's table, derived via immunoSEQ multiplex PCR, lists solely in-frame clones and lacks some. The sample carries 120,000 to 150,000 clones, 88% recorded once. The sample taken for sequencing was peripheral blood. The source of these receptors is a human donor in a cohort sampled during active COVID-19.

This clone was counted a few times. The V gene is TRBV18, the J gene TRBJ2-7; a weak D match, TRBD1 (6 bases). Germline V gene lookup returns CDR1 KGHSH and CDR2 LQKENI. This CDR3 contains 16 residues. Trimming took off 5 bases at V and 5 bases at J, with 22 bases between the two ends. CDR3 in DNA: TGTGCCAGCTCAACCTTTCCGGGGACAAGGACGAACGAGCAGTACTTC. Residues: CASSTFPGTRTNEQYF.

Worth noting for this clone: The sample contains more than one DNA sequence encoding this CDR3. The chain recombines TRBV5-1 with TRBJ2-2; TRBD2 matches 15 bases. V was clipped by 4 bases and J by 2 bases; unmatched bases: 6. Germline CDR1 SGHRS, CDR2 YFSETQ. The CDR3 is made up of 18 amino acids. In DNA form, the CDR3 reads TGCGCCAGCAGCAGAGGGACTAGCGGGGGGCCAAACACCGGGGAGCTGTTTTTT. It translates to CASSRGTSGGPNTGELFF.

This chain connects TRBV19 to TRBJ2-2; no definite D call. V lost 5 bases and J lost 0, with 7 bases in between. The CDR3 consists of 14 residues. Germline CDR1 and CDR2: LNHDA and SQIVND (reference sequence). CDR3: CASSPSANTGELFF. The DNA for the CDR3 is TGTGCCAGTAGTCCCAGTGCGAACACCGGGGAGCTGTTTTTT.

This chain connects TRBV9 to TRBJ2-5; 7 positions match TRBD2. CDR3 length: 16 residues. CDR1 SGDLS and CDR2 YYNGEE come from the germline V gene. Losses at the gene ends were 0 bases for V and 1 base for J; bases not matched to a gene: 6. The CDR3 sequence is CASSVGASGLQETQYF. The CDR3 DNA sequence: TGTGCCAGCAGCGTAGGGGCTAGCGGACTCCAAGAGACCCAGTACTTC.

The V call is TRBV9, the J call TRBJ1-1, with a possible D match to TRBD1 (6 bases). The germline gives CDR1 SGDLS, CDR2 YYNGEE. V dropped 4 bases and J dropped 0 bases, with 19 bases sitting between them. CDR3 length equals 17 residues. CDR3 in DNA: TGTGCCAGCAGCCCTCCGGGGGCGGGGGCATTGAACACTGAAGCTTTCTTT. Amino acids: CASSPPGAGALNTEAFF.

This chain links TRBV19 with TRBJ2-1, with TRBD2 identical over 10 bases. Trimming removed 5 bases from V and 4 bases from J; junction bases left unmatched: 8. The CDR3 sequence is 16 residues long. Germline CDR1 and CDR2: LNHDA and SQIVND (reference sequence). The CDR3 sequence is CASSPLSGRLYNEQFF. As DNA, the CDR3 is TGTGCCAGTAGTCCCCTTAGCGGGAGGCTTTACAATGAGCAGTTCTTC.

The chain employs TRBV5-1 and TRBJ1-6; no clear D gene. Trimming took 0 bases from V and 6 from J, leaving 7 bases between them. This CDR3 has 14 amino acids. Germline V gene lookup returns CDR1 SGHRS and CDR2 YFSETQ. In nucleotides, the CDR3 is TGCGCCAGCAGCTTGGGCGGATTTAATTCACCCCTCCACTTT. Protein sequence: CASSLGGFNSPLHF.

V gene TRBV11-1 combines with J gene TRBJ2-3, with TRBD2 matching over 8 bases. The CDR3 runs to 16 residues. V shed 1 base and J 6 bases; nucleotides not matched to a gene: 9. Per germline, CDR1 SGHAT and CDR2 FQDESV (reference sequence). This CDR3 reads CASSLVETSDWDTQYF. The CDR3 DNA reads TGTGCCAGCAGCTTAGTGGAGACTAGCGATTGGGATACGCAGTATTTT.

J is TRBJ2-7 and V is TRBV28; 7 nucleotides match TRBD1. J gave up 0 bases and V 6 bases, and 11 bases lay outside the gene matches. Per the germline V gene, CDR1 is MDHEN and CDR2 is SYDVKM. The CDR3 has 16 amino acids. CDR3 loop: CASRYTTGAISYEQYF. The CDR3 DNA reads TGTGCCAGCAGGTATACCACAGGGGCGATCTCCTACGAGCAGTACTTC.

This clone was detected once. The rearrangement joins TRBV7-9 to TRBJ2-1; 12 bases are a match to TRBD2. The V segment lost 3 bases and the J segment 4 bases; nucleotides outside the gene matches: 1. This CDR3 has 15 amino acids. CDR1 is SEHNR, CDR2 FQNEAQ, per germline (reference sequence). The CDR3 spells CASSLTSGGYNEQFF. The CDR3 DNA reads as TGTGCCAGCAGCTTGACTAGCGGGGGATACAATGAGCAGTTCTTC.

V and J are TRBV6-6 and TRBJ2-7; 8 nucleotides agree with TRBD1. The CDR3 sequence is 14 residues long. V lost 6 bases, J lost 1 base, and 5 bases stayed unmatched. Germline CDR1 MNHNY, CDR2 SVGAGI (reference sequence). CDR3 sequence reads: CASSPGQASYEQYF. The CDR3 DNA is TGTGCCAGCAGCCCGGGACAGGCGTCCTACGAGCAGTACTTC.

This chain uses TRBV5-8 with TRBJ1-5; TRBD1 might be the D (5 bases). The V gene lost 0 bases and the J gene lost 0 bases, with 7 bases spanning the gap. Looked up from germline, CDR1 is SGHTS and CDR2 is YDEGEE. The CDR3 sequence is 15 residues long. In DNA, the CDR3 is TGTGCCAGCAGCTTGGGCAGGGATAGCAATCAGCCCCAGCATTTT. Its protein is CASSLGRDSNQPQHF. Supplemented by reference TRBV5-8 and TRBJ1-5, the full variable domain reads EAGVTQSPTHLIKTRGQQATLRCSPISGHTSVYWYQQALGLGLQFLLWYDEGEERNRGNFPPRFSGRQFPNYSSELNVNALELEDSALYLCASSLGRDSNQPQHFGDGTRLSIL.

The chain combines TRBV6-2 or TRBV6-3 with TRBJ2-5, with TRBD2 matching 13 bases. CDR1 is MNHEY and CDR2 is SVGEGT in the germline V gene. The ends lost 5 bases at V and 7 bases at J; junction bases unmatched: 10. The CDR3 has 16 amino acids. As DNA, the CDR3 is TGTGCCAGCAGTCCGCCGGGACTAGCGGGGTCAGGGACCCAGTACTTC. Amino acid sequence: CASSPPGLAGSGTQYF.

This chain uses TRBV6-1 with TRBJ1-1, with TRBD1 matching 9 bases. This CDR3 spans 16 amino acids. Trimming at V came to 4 bases and at J to 1 base, leaving 7 bases not matched to a gene. The germline V gene encodes CDR1 MNHNS and CDR2 SASEGT. CDR3 sequence reads: CASSVWGDRENTEAFF. Written as DNA, the CDR3 is TGTGCCAGCAGTGTTTGGGGGGACAGGGAGAACACTGAAGCTTTCTTT.

In DNA form, the CDR3 reads TGTGCCAGCAGTTTAGGCTTGGGGGCTAGGTATGGCTACACCTTC. This translates into CASSLGLGARYGYTF. This chain connects TRBV28 to TRBJ1-2, with D possibly TRBD1 on 6 matching bases. Trimming took 2 bases from V and 5 from J, leaving 15 bases between them. CDR3 length: 15 residues. Germline values: CDR1 MDHEN, CDR2 SYDVKM.

V is TRBV15 and J is TRBJ1-4; 8 bases line up with TRBD1. Losses at the gene ends were 2 bases for V and 4 bases for J; bases not matched to a gene: 9. CDR1 and CDR2 (germline): LNHNV, YYDKDF (reference sequence). There are 17 residues in the CDR3. Here the CDR3 reads CATSRHIRQGLNEKLFF. The CDR3 nucleotides read TGTGCCACCAGCAGACACATTAGACAGGGGCTTAATGAAAAACTGTTTTTT. Full variable domain (missing parts from reference TRBV15 and TRBJ1-4): DAMVIQNPRYQVTQFGKPVTLSCSQTLNHNVMYWYQQKSSQAPKLLFHYYDKDFNNEADTPDNFQSRRPNTSFCFLDIRSPGLGDTAMYLCATSRHIRQGLNEKLFFGSGTQLSVL.

The table lists this clone with a few counts. This chain joins TRBV11-3 and TRBJ2-5; 9 bases align to TRBD1. The CDR3 covers 19 residues. Germline CDR1 SGHNT, CDR2 YENEEA. The ends lost 2 bases at V and 4 bases at J; junction bases unmatched: 17. The CDR3 region is CASSLSPAEPGQGTETQYF. The DNA for the CDR3 is TGTGCCAGCAGCTTAAGCCCAGCCGAGCCGGGACAGGGTACAGAGACCCAGTACTTC.

V is TRBV7-3 and J is TRBJ1-6, with D tentatively TRBD1 (5 bases). Germline CDR1 reads SGHTA; CDR2 reads FQGTGA. There are 15 residues in the CDR3. V lost 3 bases and J 5 bases, leaving 11 bases between the germline ends. This chain's CDR3 is CASSFSGLNNSPLHF. CDR3 in DNA: TGTGCCAGCAGCTTTTCGGGACTAAATAATTCACCCCTCCACTTT.

The chain joins TRBV27 to TRBJ2-5, with D unclear. The V end was cut by 5 bases, the J end by 5 bases, with 12 bases between. CDR3 length: 13 residues. The germline CDR1 and CDR2 sequences are MNHEY and SMNVEV (reference sequence). CDR3 region: CASSQVAEETQYF. CDR3 DNA sequence: TGTGCCAGCAGTCAGGTGGCCGAGGAGACCCAGTACTTC.